These T cell receptor beta chains were read from a single sample in a study of neurological immune-mediated disorders. TCRdb redid the calling of the 5' RACE reads with MiXCR, one entry per CDR3 protein. The sample has tens of thousands of distinct CDR3 sequences, roughly 3.2% seen once; the top ten hold around 7.7%. Material for sequencing was PBMCs. These receptors came from an older woman with multiple sclerosis. Both conserved end residues are part of each CDR3. A D gene is named only where the DNA matches it firmly. Size is stated for part of the rows, as once, few or many counts, or as a class when the clone is expanded.

few	NA	TRBJ2-1	TRBV6-1	CASSEVGAYNEQFF	TGTGCCAGCAGTGAAGTCGGGGCCTACAATGAGCAGTTCTTC
once	NA	TRBJ1-2	TRBV20-1	CSASRDPTDYGYTF	TGCAGTGCCTCGAGGGACCCAACGGACTATGGCTACACCTTC
many	NA	TRBJ2-2	TRBV20-1	CSARQGVNTGELFF	TGCAGTGCTAGACAGGGAGTTAACACCGGGGAGCTGTTTTTT
many	TRBD2	TRBJ2-7	TRBV20-1	CSAEGAGNYEQYF	TGCAGTGCGGAGGGAGCGGGAAACTACGAGCAGTACTTC
many	TRBD2	TRBJ2-1	TRBV20-1	CSARDYYGTSGWNEQFF	TGCAGTGCTAGAGATTATTACGGGACTAGCGGGTGGAATGAGCAGTTCTTC
many	NA	TRBJ1-4	TRBV20-1	CSATQDSATNEKLFF	TGCAGTGCTACCCAGGACTCTGCAACTAATGAAAAACTGTTTTTT
many	NA	TRBJ2-7	TRBV6-5	CASRMGGPRNEQYF	TGTGCCAGCAGGATGGGGGGACCTAGGAACGAGCAGTACTTC
many	NA	TRBJ1-2	TRBV7-9	CASSLGRGGLGNYGYTF	TGTGCCAGCAGCTTAGGCAGGGGAGGTCTCGGGAACTATGGCTACACCTTC
many	TRBD1	TRBJ1-5	TRBV12-3/TRBV12-4	CASKGTGPSNQPQHF	TGTGCCAGCAAAGGGACAGGGCCTAGCAATCAGCCCCAGCATTTT
many	NA	TRBJ1-5	TRBV2	CASSLGSISYQPQHF	TGTGCCAGCAGCCTGGGGTCTATCTCTTATCAGCCCCAGCATTTT
many	NA	TRBJ1-5	TRBV3-1	CASSQDLRQGNQPQHF	TGTGCCAGCAGCCAAGATTTAAGACAGGGCAATCAGCCCCAGCATTTT
many	NA	TRBJ2-5	TRBV5-1	CASSFGAGQETQYF	TGCGCCAGCAGCTTCGGGGCAGGTCAGGAGACCCAGTACTTC
NA	NA	TRBJ1-1	TRBV12-3/TRBV12-4	CASSNLGGLQGTEAFF	TGTGCCAGCAGCAATCTGGGGGGGCTTCAGGGCACTGAAGCTTTCTTT
many	NA	TRBJ2-7	TRBV5-1	CASSPAGSYEQYF	TGCGCCAGCAGCCCAGCCGGGTCCTACGAGCAGTACTTC
many	TRBD2	TRBJ2-3	TRBV2	CASSETGGRTDTQYF	TGTGCCAGCAGTGAGACGGGGGGACGCACAGATACGCAGTATTTT
many	TRBD1	TRBJ1-6	TRBV12-3/TRBV12-4	CASRRTGVNNSPLHF	TGTGCCAGCAGACGGACAGGGGTCAATAATTCACCCCTCCACTTT
medium-sized	NA	TRBJ2-3	TRBV7-8	CASSRGSDTQYF	TGTGCCAGCAGCCGGGGGTCAGATACGCAGTATTTT
many	TRBD2	TRBJ2-7	TRBV20-1	CSANLAGKLTYEQYF	TGCAGTGCTAACCTAGCGGGGAAACTAACCTACGAGCAGTACTTC
medium-sized	NA	TRBJ1-5	TRBV25-1	CASRGWGIDQPQHF	TGTGCCAGCAGAGGTTGGGGAATCGATCAGCCCCAGCATTTT
many	TRBD1	TRBJ2-7	TRBV5-1	CASSAGTGTAYEQYF	TGCGCCAGCAGCGCCGGGACAGGAACCGCCTACGAGCAGTACTTC
many	TRBD1	TRBJ2-7	TRBV5-4	CASSPGTGGVYEQYF	TGTGCCAGCAGCCCCGGGACAGGGGGGGTTTACGAGCAGTACTTC
many	TRBD1	TRBJ2-2	TRBV20-1	CSASLADRGLTGELFF	TGCAGTGCTAGCCTAGCGGACAGGGGGCTAACCGGGGAGCTGTTTTTT
many	NA	TRBJ1-2	TRBV20-1	CSASAGQAFDGYTF	TGCAGTGCTTCCGCGGGACAAGCATTCGATGGCTACACCTTC
many	NA	TRBJ1-2	TRBV5-5	CASGGRDISRINYGYTF	TGTGCCAGCGGAGGGCGGGACATCAGTCGAATTAACTATGGCTACACCTTC
many	NA	TRBJ2-7	TRBV7-8	CASSLVAETAYEQYF	TGTGCCAGCAGCTTAGTGGCGGAGACGGCCTACGAGCAGTACTTC
many	TRBD1	TRBJ2-7	TRBV12-3/TRBV12-4	CASSFTTGMNEQYF	TGTGCCAGCAGCTTTACGACAGGGATGAACGAGCAGTACTTC
many	NA	TRBJ1-1	TRBV7-8	CASSSQMNTEAFF	TGTGCCAGCAGCTCGCAGATGAACACTGAAGCTTTCTTT
many	NA	TRBJ2-6	TRBV15	CATSRDRGTGANVLTF	TGTGCCACCAGCAGAGATCGCGGAACCGGGGCCAACGTCCTGACTTTC
many	NA	TRBJ1-1	TRBV5-1	CASSLGAGAEAFF	TGCGCCAGCAGCTTGGGGGCAGGCGCTGAAGCTTTCTTT
many	NA	TRBJ2-7	TRBV20-1	CSAGGLSYEQYF	TGCAGTGCGGGGGGCCTCTCCTACGAGCAGTACTTC
many	NA	TRBJ1-1	TRBV20-1	CSAVPRQNTEAFF	TGCAGTGCTGTCCCCCGACAGAACACTGAAGCTTTCTTT
many	NA	TRBJ1-2	TRBV20-1	CSASRPGGNYGYTF	TGCAGTGCTAGTCGGCCAGGTGGGAACTATGGCTACACCTTC
many	NA	TRBJ2-7	TRBV5-1	CASSADPTGFSGRGEQYF	TGCGCCAGCAGCGCGGACCCAACAGGGTTTTCGGGCCGGGGGGAGCAGTACTTC
NA	NA	TRBJ2-5	TRBV10-1	CASSGGEGIQETQYF	TGCGCCAGCAGCGGTGGCGAGGGGATACAAGAGACCCAGTACTTC
many	TRBD2	TRBJ2-3	TRBV20-1	CSASVTSGGPPDTQYF	TGCAGTGCTAGCGTGACTAGCGGGGGGCCCCCAGATACGCAGTATTTT
many	NA	TRBJ1-4	TRBV20-1	CSARLGGTNEKLFF	TGCAGTGCTAGGCTCGGGGGAACTAATGAAAAACTGTTTTTT
many	NA	TRBJ1-1	TRBV7-6	CASSLDSRSGAFF	TGTGCCAGCAGCTTAGATAGCAGGTCCGGGGCTTTCTTT
many	NA	TRBJ1-6	TRBV7-6	CASSLVGLGNSPLHF	TGTGCCAGCAGCTTAGTGGGGTTAGGAAATTCACCCCTCCACTTT